This entry describes one T cell receptor beta chain. The sample is drawn from a study of T cell responses to AZD1222 COVID-19 vaccine. Germline CDR1 reads LGHNT; CDR2 reads FRNRAP. Deletions cut 1 base from V and 3 bases from J, with 6 bases between. The CDR3 extends over 13 amino acids. The method was immunoSEQ multiplex PCR; TCRdb's version includes in-frame clones alone and lacks a portion of them. The profile shows 95,000 to 100,000 clones, around 87% of them singletons. V is TRBV12-5 and J is TRBJ1-1; D is ambiguous. The sample was peripheral blood, taken 28 days after the second AZD1222 dose. The sequence came from an adult who received the AZD1222 COVID-19 vaccine. The CDR3 loop is CASGLDGYTEAFF. CDR3 bases: TGTGCTAGTGGTTTGGACGGCTACACTGAAGCTTTCTTT.